One sample yielded the 32 T cell receptor beta chains listed below, sequenced in a study of blood T cell repertoires in COVID-19. Clones were read by immunoSEQ multiplex PCR, and TCRdb kept only the in-frame ones, dropping some. The sample lists some 300,000 clones, approximately 90% occurring once. Specimen: peripheral blood. Receptors originate from a woman between 45 and 65 years old with COVID-19, enrolled during active disease.

The chain carries TRBV14 and TRBJ2-3; a possible D gene is TRBD2 (5 bases). Germline V gene lookup returns CDR1 SGHDN and CDR2 FVKESK. V gave up 4 bases and J gave up 2 bases, with 10 bases separating them. The CDR3 is made up of 14 amino acids. The CDR3 DNA sequence: TGTGCCAGCAGCCGCAGAGCGGTCACAGATACGCAGTATTTT. Translation: CASSRRAVTDTQYF.

This clone was seen once. The V gene is TRBV7-9, the J gene TRBJ2-5, with 7 bases aligning to TRBD1. V lost 1 base to trimming and J lost 2 bases; unmatched junction nucleotides: 4. The CDR3 contains 15 residues. Per germline, CDR1 SEHNR and CDR2 FQNEAQ (reference sequence). The CDR3 is CASSLVGTAQETQYF. CDR3 bases: TGTGCCAGCAGCTTAGTAGGGACAGCACAAGAGACCCAGTACTTC. Together with reference TRBV7-9 and TRBJ2-5, the CDR3 gives the full variable domain: DTGVSQNPRHKITKRGQNVTFRCDPISEHNRLYWYRQTLGQGPEFLTYFQNEAQLEKSRLLSDRFSAERPKGSFSTLEIQRTEQGDSAMYLCASSLVGTAQETQYFGPGTRLLVL.

A note on this clone: The junction does not match germline at one end; this may be a read error. CDR3 region: CASRLAGSSYNEQFF. CDR3 bases: TGTGCCAGCAGGTTAGCGGGGAGCTCCTACAATGAGCAGTTCTTC. The gene calls are TRBV7-8 and TRBJ2-1, with TRBD2 matching 8 bases. The CDR3 consists of 15 residues. Germline loops: CDR1 SGHVS, CDR2 FQNEAQ.

The V call is TRBV6-5, the J call TRBJ2-7, with 11 bases aligning to TRBD2. Germline V gene lookup returns CDR1 MNHEY and CDR2 SVGAGI. This CDR3 has 15 amino acids. J was trimmed by 2 bases and V by 6 bases; bases with no gene match: 6. CDR3 coding DNA: TGTGCCAGCAGGGCCCGACTAGCGGGAACCTACGAGCAGTACTTC. It yields the protein CASRARLAGTYEQYF.

This chain uses TRBV14 with TRBJ1-2; the match to TRBD1 covers 7 bases. CDR3 length equals 15 residues. J was trimmed by 7 bases and V by 8 bases; bases with no gene match: 16. The germline CDR1 and CDR2 sequences are SGHDN and FVKESK. The CDR3 nucleotides are TGTGCCAGCGCGGACAGGATAGGGTCCGTCCGTGGCTACACCTTC. Amino acid sequence: CASADRIGSVRGYTF.

This clone was seen once. The chain is built from TRBV10-2 and TRBJ2-7; TRBD2 matches 10 bases. CDR3 size: 16 residues. Trimming cost V 8 bases and J 6 bases; bases outside gene matches: 16. Germline CDR1 reads WSHSY; CDR2 reads SAAADI. The CDR3 DNA sequence: TGCGCCAGCGCCTCGGCCCCTAGCGGGAGATTGCGCGAGCAGTACTTC. Residues: CASASAPSGRLREQYF.

The V gene is TRBV6-5, the J gene TRBJ2-7; TRBD1 matches 9 bases. Germline V lookup: CDR1 MNHEY, CDR2 SVGAGI. The CDR3 sequence is 13 residues long. V shed 5 bases and J 5 bases; nucleotides not matched to a gene: 4. CDR3 protein: CASSRGQGHEQYF. As DNA, the CDR3 is TGTGCCAGCAGTCGGGGACAGGGCCACGAGCAGTACTTC.

This clone was picked up one time. This sequence joins TRBV15 and TRBJ2-5; TRBD2 aligns across 7 bases. The V segment lost 5 bases and the J segment 5 bases; nucleotides outside the gene matches: 5. Germline V gene data show CDR1 as LNHNV and CDR2 as YYDKDF (reference sequence). The CDR3 loop spans 13 amino acids. This CDR3 is CATSGSGMETQYF. For the CDR3, the DNA is TGTGCCACCAGCGGAAGCGGGATGGAGACCCAGTACTTC.

J is TRBJ2-2 and V is TRBV2; 14 bases fit TRBD2. Germline lookup yields CDR1 SNHLY and CDR2 FYNNEI. CDR3 length: 17 residues. Trimming at V came to 6 bases and at J to 4 bases, leaving 7 bases not matched to a gene. The CDR3 nucleotides read TGTGCCAGCAGGGGGACTAGCGGGAGTACGGGCACCGGGGAGCTGTTTTTT. Protein sequence: CASRGTSGSTGTGELFF. The full variable domain, rest sourced from reference TRBV2 and TRBJ2-2, is EPEVTQTPSHQVTQMGQEVILRCVPISNHLYFYWYRQILGQKVEFLVSFYNNEISEKSEIFDDQFSVERPDGSNFTLKIRSTKLEDSAMYFCASRGTSGSTGTGELFFGEGSRLTVL.

The chain joins TRBV13 to TRBJ2-4, with a tentative D call TRBD2 (5 bases). Trimming removed 5 bases from V and 2 bases from J, with 13 bases in between. The germline V gene encodes CDR1 PRHDT and CDR2 FYEKMQ (reference sequence). This CDR3 has 15 residues. The CDR3 spells CASSRWELTKNIQYF. CDR3 nucleotide sequence: TGTGCCAGCAGCCGATGGGAGTTAACCAAAAACATTCAGTACTTC.

In nucleotides, the CDR3 is TGTGCCAGCACCCTGTCTGGGGGGAATACCGGGGAGCTGTTTTTT. Its translation is CASTLSGGNTGELFF. V gene TRBV6-5 combines with J gene TRBJ2-2, with D possibly TRBD2 on 6 matching bases. Germline CDR1 and CDR2: MNHEY and SVGAGI. The CDR3 is 15 residues long. The V and J ends lost 7 bases and 5 bases respectively, with 17 bases between them.

V and J are TRBV19 and TRBJ1-2; 7 bases are a match to TRBD1. The trim removed 6 bases at V and 6 bases at J, leaving 7 bases unmatched. The germline CDR1 and CDR2 sequences are LNHDA and SQIVND (reference sequence). CDR3 size: 13 residues. The CDR3 DNA reads as TGTGCCAGTAGCGTTACAGGGGTTCATGGCTACACCTTC. Encoded protein: CASSVTGVHGYTF.

J is TRBJ2-7 and V is TRBV5-1; 10 bases map to TRBD2. The CDR3 has 14 residues. The V gene's germline CDR1 is SGHRS and CDR2 YFSETQ. V gave up 4 bases and J gave up 3 bases; unmatched junction bases: 4. The CDR3 loop reads CASSASGRIYEQYF. CDR3 bases: TGCGCCAGCAGCGCTAGCGGGAGAATCTACGAGCAGTACTTC.

The chain employs TRBV19 and TRBJ2-7; TRBD1 aligns across 8 bases. With V trimmed by 3 bases and J by 4 bases, 5 bases remained unmatched. This CDR3 has 14 residues. Germline assignment: CDR1 LNHDA and CDR2 SQIVND (reference sequence). The CDR3 is CASSIRRGLYEQYF. CDR3 coding DNA: TGTGCCAGTAGTATCCGCAGGGGGCTGTACGAGCAGTACTTC.

V is TRBV5-1 and J is TRBJ2-6; 10 bases agree with TRBD1. The germline V gene encodes CDR1 SGHRS and CDR2 YFSETQ. The CDR3 has 17 residues. Trimming took 3 bases from V and 1 from J; bases not matched to a gene: 4. CDR3 DNA sequence: TGCGCCAGCAGCTGGGGGACAGGGGCATCTGGGGCCAACGTCCTGACTTTC. Amino acid sequence: CASSWGTGASGANVLTF.

The chain employs TRBV6-2 or TRBV6-3 and TRBJ1-5; TRBD1 matches at 7 bases. Germline assignment: CDR1 MNHEY and CDR2 SVGEGT. The V gene end was trimmed by 3 bases and the J gene end by 2 bases; junction bases not matched to a gene: 7. This CDR3 is 16 amino acids long. This chain's CDR3 is CASSYVQGQRNQPQHF. CDR3 DNA: TGTGCCAGCAGTTATGTACAGGGGCAGCGCAATCAGCCCCAGCATTTT.

CDR3 in amino acids: CASSQPGRGPNGYTF. The CDR3 DNA follows: TGCGCCAGCAGCCAACCCGGCAGGGGGCCCAATGGCTACACCTTC. The chain carries TRBV4-1 and TRBJ1-2, with 8 bases matching TRBD1. The CDR3 length is 15 residues. The germline V gene has CDR1 MGHRA and CDR2 YSYEKL. Trimming took 2 bases from V and 6 from J; bases not matched to a gene: 8.

This chain uses TRBV2 with TRBJ2-7, with 14 bases identical to TRBD2. The CDR3 length is 19 residues. With V trimmed by 6 bases and J by 4 bases, 17 bases remained unmatched. CDR1 and CDR2 (germline): SNHLY, FYNNEI. CDR3 sequence: CASRRGGLAGVVGSYEQYF. The CDR3 nucleotides are TGTGCCAGCAGACGCGGGGGACTAGCGGGAGTAGTCGGGTCGTACGAGCAGTACTTC.

The rearrangement links TRBV5-6 to TRBJ1-2; 7 bases agree with TRBD1. This CDR3 contains 15 residues. The junction had 4 bases not matched to a gene; V was cut back by 1 base and J by 1 base. CDR1 is SGHDT and CDR2 is YYEEEE in the germline V gene. The CDR3 sequence is CASSLLTGINYGYTF. The CDR3 region has the DNA TGTGCCAGCAGCTTGTTGACAGGGATTAACTATGGCTACACCTTC.

The rearrangement uses TRBV25-1 and TRBJ1-2; D is undetermined. V was clipped by 2 bases and J by 7 bases, with 8 bases between them. Germline V lookup: CDR1 MGHDK, CDR2 SYGVNS. This CDR3 contains 12 residues. The CDR3: CASSEGSGGYTF. The CDR3 DNA reads TGTGCCAGCAGTGAAGGGTCGGGTGGCTACACCTTC.

This chain uses TRBV3-1 (or the pseudogene TRBV3-2) with TRBJ1-2, with 7 nucleotides matching TRBD1. The germline V gene has CDR1 LGHDT and CDR2 YNNKEL (reference sequence). V shed 0 bases, J shed 4 bases, and the junction held 5 bases outside the gene matches. There are 15 residues in the CDR3. Here the CDR3 reads CASSQEQGLIYGYTF. DNA for the CDR3: TGTGCCAGCAGCCAAGAACAGGGGCTGATCTATGGCTACACCTTC.

The chain uses TRBV19 and TRBJ1-1, with 7 bases identical to TRBD1. Germline CDR1 LNHDA, CDR2 SQIVND (reference sequence). The J segment lost 1 base and the V segment lost 7 bases, leaving 6 bases of the junction unmatched. There are 14 residues in the CDR3. The chain's CDR3 is CASTLDRANTEAFF. Written as DNA, the CDR3 is TGTGCCAGTACCCTCGACAGGGCGAACACTGAAGCTTTCTTT.

V is TRBV9 and J is TRBJ2-1; 7 bases match TRBD2. V was pared by 9 bases and J by 4 bases, with 13 bases of the junction left unmatched. The CDR3 length is 15 residues. The germline V gene encodes CDR1 SGDLS and CDR2 YYNGEE. CDR3: CATHPRAGAYNEQFF. In nucleotides, the CDR3 is TGTGCCACCCACCCTCGGGCGGGAGCTTACAATGAGCAGTTCTTC.

The chain combines TRBV7-9 with TRBJ2-7; 12 bases fit TRBD2. The J segment lost 3 bases and the V segment lost 4 bases, leaving 16 bases of the junction unmatched. In germline, CDR1 is SEHNR, CDR2 FQNEAQ (reference sequence). This CDR3 region has 19 residues. The CDR3 DNA reads as TGTGCCAGCAGCTCCCTCCCGGGACTAGCGGGCCATCGTCTCTACGAGCAGTACTTC. Translation gives CASSSLPGLAGHRLYEQYF.

The chain uses TRBV6-5 and TRBJ1-4; D ambiguous. V lost 4 bases and J lost 8, with 14 bases in between. The germline gives CDR1 MNHEY, CDR2 SVGAGI. The CDR3 sequence is 14 residues long. The CDR3, as DNA: TGTGCCAGCAGTTTGTCCGCGGCTAGGGAAAAACTGTTTTTT. This gives the protein CASSLSAAREKLFF.

This chain links TRBV30 with TRBJ1-2, with D unresolved. CDR1 is GTSNPN and CDR2 is SVGIG in the germline V gene (reference sequence). Between the trimmed V and J ends, which lost 4 bases and 0 bases, there was a span of 12 bases. The CDR3 sequence is 14 residues long. CDR3 in amino acids: CAWIRGNANYGYTF. The CDR3 coding sequence is TGTGCCTGGATACGAGGGAATGCTAACTATGGCTACACCTTC.

The genes are TRBV7-9 and TRBJ2-7; no firm D call. V was cut by 5 bases and J by 4 bases, with 18 bases left in between. Germline lookup yields CDR1 SEHNR and CDR2 FQNEAQ (reference sequence). The CDR3 is made up of 15 amino acids. CDR3 DNA sequence: TGTGCCAGCAGCCAACAGTCTCCGAAAAAATACGAGCAGTACTTC. It translates to CASSQQSPKKYEQYF.

This clone was recorded only once. The chain carries TRBV6-2 or TRBV6-3 and TRBJ2-5; D remains ambiguous. CDR1 is MNHEY, CDR2 SVGEGT, per germline. Trimming shortened V by 6 bases and J by 1 base, and 6 bases separated the two germline ends. CDR3 size: 12 residues. This chain's CDR3 is CASSKLQETQYF. As DNA, the CDR3 is TGTGCCAGCAGCAAACTCCAAGAGACCCAGTACTTC.

This chain's CDR3 is CATSPAGEETQYF. CDR3 nucleotide sequence: TGTGCCACCAGTCCAGCGGGAGAAGAGACCCAGTACTTC. The chain recombines TRBV24-1 with TRBJ2-5, with 8 bases identical to TRBD2. The germline CDR1 and CDR2 sequences are KGHDR and SFDVKD. The CDR3 loop spans 13 amino acids. Trimming cost V 6 bases and J 3 bases; bases outside gene matches: 2.

The rearrangement links TRBV5-1 to TRBJ1-3; 7 bases fit TRBD1. Germline V gives CDR1 SGHRS, CDR2 YFSETQ. This CDR3 spans 16 amino acids. V lost 4 bases and J lost 0; bases outside the gene matches: 7. For the CDR3, the DNA is TGCGCCAGCAGCGACATGGCAGGGGGCTCTGGAAACACCATATATTTT. Protein sequence: CASSDMAGGSGNTIYF.

The rearrangement links TRBV7-9 to TRBJ2-1; tentatively, D is TRBD1 (5 bases). The CDR3 totals 13 residues. V lost 8 bases to trimming and J lost 0 bases, with 8 bases between them. Looked up from germline, CDR1 is SEHNR and CDR2 is FQNEAQ (reference sequence). CDR3 protein: CASVRASYNEQFF. CDR3 DNA sequence: TGTGCCAGCGTCAGGGCCTCCTACAATGAGCAGTTCTTC.

Only one count was recorded for this clone. Other DNA sequences from this sample encode an identical CDR3 as well. The chain has TRBV3-1 (or the pseudogene TRBV3-2) and TRBJ2-3; 11 nucleotides agree with TRBD2. CDR3 length: 16 residues. Germline V lookup: CDR1 LGHDT, CDR2 YNNKEL (reference sequence). V dropped 4 bases and J dropped 2; count of bases not matched to a gene: 5. The CDR3: CASSLGLAGNTDTQYF. Written as DNA, the CDR3 is TGTGCCAGCAGCCTCGGACTAGCGGGCAACACAGATACGCAGTATTTT.